These 10 T cell receptor beta chains came from one sample sequenced in a study of radiotherapy plus CTLA-4 blockade in lung cancer. Generated by immunoSEQ multiplex PCR, the TCRdb table keeps only in-frame clones and is missing some. This sample has about 86,000 clones, with around 83% found just once. This sample comprised peripheral blood, obtained from a patient treated with radiotherapy plus ipilimumab. The origin of the receptors is a human donor with non-small cell lung cancer who had stable disease on radiotherapy plus ipilimumab.

The genes are TRBV5-5 and TRBJ1-6, with D tentatively TRBD1 (5 bases). This CDR3 is built from 15 residues. Trimming removed 4 bases from V and 7 bases from J, with 15 bases in between. Germline CDR1 and CDR2: SGHKS and YYEKEE (reference sequence). CDR3 protein: CASSPAGTGNSPLHF. The CDR3 DNA reads TGTGCCAGCAGCCCAGCCGGGACGGGGAATTCACCCCTCCACTTT.

This clone occurred once. The genes are TRBV7-8 and TRBJ2-3; D call uncertain. Trimming removed 1 base from V and 6 bases from J, with 11 bases in between. This CDR3 region has 14 residues. Germline V gene sequence: CDR1 SGHVS, CDR2 FQNEAQ. CDR3 in amino acids: CASSLGLAADTQYF. The CDR3 nucleotides are TGTGCCAGCAGCTTAGGGTTAGCCGCTGATACGCAGTATTTT.

The J gene is TRBJ2-2, the V gene TRBV7-6; perhaps TRBD2 as D (6 bases). Germline CDR1 reads SGHVS; CDR2 reads FNYEAQ. Trimming left V 0 bases short and J 3 bases short, with 14 bases between. This CDR3 contains 17 residues. For the CDR3, the DNA is TGTGCCAGCAGCTTAGCCGCGGGGTCCTCGGACACCGGGGAGCTGTTTTTT. The encoded protein is CASSLAAGSSDTGELFF.

The V call is TRBV11-3, the J call TRBJ2-7; possible D gene TRBD2, 6 bases. This CDR3 is 17 amino acids long. With 0 bases removed from V and 1 base from J, the gap between germline ends came to 16 bases. Germline CDR1 reads SGHNT; CDR2 reads YENEEA. The DNA of the CDR3 is TGTGCCAGCAGCTTAGATCTCGGAGGGAAGGGTTCCTACGAGCAGTACTTC. The encoded protein is CASSLDLGGKGSYEQYF.

The chain couples TRBV27 to TRBJ2-7; TRBD1 matches at 9 bases. The CDR3 covers 17 residues. V gave up 5 bases and J gave up 4 bases; unmatched junction bases: 15. Germline values: CDR1 MNHEY, CDR2 SMNVEV (reference sequence). The CDR3 bases are TGTGCCAGCAGTAAGGACCTAGGAAGACAGGGGGTTTACGAGCAGTACTTC. Amino acid sequence: CASSKDLGRQGVYEQYF.

The chain recombines TRBV6-1 with TRBJ2-7, with no clear D. The CDR3 has 12 amino acids. In germline, CDR1 is MNHNS, CDR2 SASEGT. Trimming cost V 8 bases and J 12 bases, with 20 bases left between them. CDR3 nucleotides: TGTGCCAGCGGGAAACGAGACCGCGCTGTGTACTTC. Translation gives CASGKRDRAVYF.

The chain recombines TRBV15 with TRBJ2-7; D is uncertain. V gave up 0 bases and J gave up 3 bases, with 21 bases separating them. Germline lookup yields CDR1 LNHNV and CDR2 YYDKDF (reference sequence). The CDR3 extends over 18 amino acids. The CDR3 DNA is TGTGCCACCAGCAGAGATCAGTGGGGAACCCCGGATTACTACGAGCAGTACTTC. Translating gives CATSRDQWGTPDYYEQYF. The variable domain in full, with the rest retrieved from reference TRBV15 and TRBJ2-7, is DAMVIQNPRYQVTQFGKPVTLSCSQTLNHNVMYWYQQKSSQAPKLLFHYYDKDFNNEADTPDNFQSRRPNTSFCFLDIRSPGLGDTAMYLCATSRDQWGTPDYYEQYFGPGTRLTVT.

The chain couples TRBV4-2 to TRBJ2-4; 9 bases are shared with TRBD2. Germline values: CDR1 LGHNA, CDR2 YNFKEQ. The CDR3 runs 20 residues. V gave up 0 bases and J gave up 2 bases; unmatched junction bases: 14. DNA of the CDR3: TGTGCCAGCAGCCAAGATCCGAATAGCGGGGGTATGGGAACCAAAAACATTCAGTACTTC. Translation: CASSQDPNSGGMGTKNIQYF.

This chain links TRBV9 with TRBJ2-5; TRBD2 matches at 16 bases. The ends lost 6 bases at V and 5 bases at J; junction bases unmatched: 7. Germline V gene data show CDR1 as SGDLS and CDR2 as YYNGEE. The CDR3 extends over 16 amino acids. CDR3 nucleotides: TGTGCCAGCACCGGGACTAGCGGGAGGGCCGGGGAGACCCAGTACTTC. Translating it yields CASTGTSGRAGETQYF.

This rearrangement joins TRBV11-1 to TRBJ1-5; D is unresolved. CDR3 length: 19 residues. Germline V lookup: CDR1 SGHAT, CDR2 FQDESV (reference sequence). The ends were cut back, 2 bases at V and 0 bases at J, with 20 bases in the middle. The chain's CDR3 is CASSLSKGRGEYSNQPQHF. In nucleotides, the CDR3 is TGTGCCAGCAGCTTATCAAAAGGGCGGGGAGAATATAGCAATCAGCCCCAGCATTTT.